The clone carrying this T cell receptor (beta chain) was seen a handful of times. No antigen is known for it. V was clipped by 3 bases and J by 1 base, with 13 bases between them. Germline V lookup: CDR1 LNHDA, CDR2 SQIVND (reference sequence). This CDR3 is built from 16 residues. This sample is part of a study of radiotherapy plus CTLA-4 blockade in lung cancer. Study summary: Objective responses emerged in 18% of patients, and roughly 30% attained disease control. Regarding the study as a whole: Expansion in blood of tumor-derived TCR clones was seen after radiotherapy plus ipilimumab. It was early blood T cell clone dynamics, with interferon-beta, that reportedly best predicted response.

Repertoires were generated with immunoSEQ multiplex PCR, while TCRdb's copy carries only in-frame clones and drops some. Of some 110,000 clones listed, approximately 90% were seen once; the top ten hold under 8%. The clonotype comes from a human donor with non-small cell lung cancer that progressed on radiotherapy plus ipilimumab. The input for sequencing was peripheral blood, taken from a patient treated with radiotherapy plus ipilimumab. The chain links TRBV19 to TRBJ1-3; maybe TRBD1 (5 bases). Written as DNA, the CDR3 is TGTGCCAGTAGTATGATCTCTGGGGGTTCTGGAAACACCATATATTTT. It codes for CASSMISGGSGNTIYF. The entire variable domain, with the rest obtained from reference TRBV19 and TRBJ1-3, is as follows: DGGITQSPKYLFRKEGQNVTLSCEQNLNHDAMYWYRQDPGQGLRLIYYSQIVNDFQKGDIAEGYSVSREKKESFPLTVTSAQKNPTAFYLCASSMISGGSGNTIYFGEGSWLTVV.